These 5 T cell receptor beta chains share one sample of origin, sequenced in a study of tumor and adjacent non-tumor tissue in lung cancer (dated by TCRdb to 2017 to 2018). Bulk unsorted tissue served as the source for RNA extraction, and RNA quality was assessed using a NanoDrop ND-1000 and an Agilent 2100. For the normal lung samples, distant non-tumor tissue was collected more than 3 cm away from the tumor edge. The library was generated by multiplex PCR. Sequencing relied on an Illumina HiSeq 2500. TCRbeta libraries were constructed through three rounds of nested PCR with primers (Table S4) according to protocols modified from ARM-PCR. TCRdb reprocessed the public reads (quality trimming at Q25 with fastp, clone calling with MiXCR) and kept in-frame beta chains. One record per CDR3 amino acid sequence lists the most common genes and DNA. The sample includes 48,000 or so distinct CDR3 sequences, with roughly 60% observed a single time. The top ten clones comprise about 30% of the sample.

Sequenced sample: distant non-tumor lung tissue. The source is a woman between 65 and 79 years old with non-small cell lung cancer.

This clonotype has only a few counts. This may be a read error, as it is one base from a much larger clone. The V gene is TRBV12-3 or TRBV12-4, the J gene TRBJ2-4; TRBD1 matches 8 bases. The CDR3 totals 21 residues. The CDR3 bases are TGTGCCAGCAGTTTACGCAGGGGGCGAGTCAAGGGGGGCTTGGGTCGGAACATTCAGCACTTC. Residues: CASSLRRGRVKGGLGRNIQHF.

This clonotype was recorded a few times. CDR3 sequence reads: CSASPIWGGRGASYNSPLHF. CDR3 in DNA: TGCAGTGCTAGTCCCATTTGGGGGGGGCGCGGGGCCTCCTATAATTCACCCCTCCACTTT. The chain links TRBV20-1 to TRBJ1-6, with D possibly being TRBD1 (6 bases). Between the trimmed V and J ends, which lost 3 bases and 0 bases, there was a span of 24 bases. The CDR3 runs to 20 residues. Germline V gene lookup returns CDR1 DFQATT and CDR2 SNEGSKA (reference sequence).

For this clonotype: This clone may be a read error of a much larger clone one base away. The rearrangement links TRBV20-1 to TRBJ1-5; D call uncertain. CDR1 and CDR2 from the germline V gene are DFQATT and SNEGSKA (reference sequence). V dropped 5 bases and J dropped 4 bases, with 24 bases sitting between them. The CDR3 runs to 17 residues. The CDR3 DNA reads as TGCAGTGCTTGGTCTCCTTTGACGCAAGATTGTAATCAGCCCCAGCATTTT. Translating gives CSAWSPLTQDCNQPQHF.

A note on this clonotype: The germline gene is not matched at one end of the junction; a read error may be the cause. The chain is built from TRBV5-4 and TRBJ2-3; TRBD2 aligns across 8 bases. The CDR3 runs 17 residues. Germline CDR1 and CDR2: SGHNT and YYREEE (reference sequence). The CDR3 DNA follows: TGTGCCAGCAGCTTGGTTTCCCCGGGAGGGCCCGCAGATACACAGTATTTT. This translates into CASSLVSPGGPADTQYF.

CDR3 amino acids: CSAREPGWGSGETQYF. CDR3 DNA: TGCAGTGCTAGAGAACCCGGTTGGGGGAGTGGAGAGACCCAGTACTTC. The rearrangement links TRBV20-1 to TRBJ2-5; D is tentatively TRBD1 or TRBD2 (5 bases each). Germline V lookup: CDR1 DFQATT, CDR2 SNEGSKA (reference sequence). The V and J ends lost 0 bases and 4 bases respectively, with 18 bases between them. CDR3 length equals 16 residues.